This entry is about one TCR beta chain. Germline V gene data show CDR1 as MNHEY and CDR2 as SVGAGI. The CDR3 runs to 14 residues. With V trimmed by 7 bases and J by 2 bases, 7 bases remained unmatched. These data come from a study of blood T cell repertoires in COVID-19. Study-wide background: The origin of the acute and convalescent COVID-19 samples was the United States, Italy and Spain. PBMCs, B-cell-depleted T cells, or T cells provided the cDNA or gDNA that made up the material.

The authors' processing: Amplifying reference gene primers gave estimates of nucleated cell counts. TCRdb keeps only in-frame clones here, not all; method: immunoSEQ multiplex PCR. From that table come the V and J calls and clone size; the DNA was used to work out D and trimming. The table lists just under 40,000 clones, roughly 85% of them singletons. Sequencing was carried out using peripheral blood. The sequence was obtained from a human donor in a cohort sampled during active COVID-19. The chain carries TRBV6-5 and TRBJ1-2; 7 bases map to TRBD1. The CDR3 DNA sequence: TGTGCCAGCAATGCCCCGGGACAGAACTATGGCTACACCTTC. Its translation is CASNAPGQNYGYTF.